This TCR beta chain was sequenced for a study of cytotoxic CD8 clonotypes in ibrutinib-treated CLL. Notes on this clone: Its antigen remains unknown.

Clones were sequenced by immunoSEQ multiplex PCR, and TCRdb holds only the in-frame ones, with some missing. Among roughly 250,000 clones listed, 70% were seen once. Whole-study findings and limits: At baseline, clonality was higher than in age-matched healthy donors and correlated with CD8+ counts. Clonality grew at ibrutinib response; at progression, it decreased back toward baseline. The study found public clonotypes uncommon, contracting or stable on treatment.

The sequencing used PBMCs, collected after 24 months of ibrutinib treatment. This sequence originates from a human donor with chronic lymphocytic leukemia.

The CDR3 here is CASSRGTTDTQYF. The CDR3 DNA is TGTGCCAGCAGTCGGGGCACCACAGATACGCAGTATTTT. V is TRBV27 and J is TRBJ2-3; D may match TRBD1 or TRBD2 (5 bases each). V was trimmed by 5 bases and J by 2 bases, leaving 8 bases between them. CDR3 length equals 13 residues. Germline V gene sequence: CDR1 MNHEY, CDR2 SMNVEV (reference sequence).